Listed here are 8 T cell receptor beta chains from one sample, sequenced in a study of shared clonotypes between healthy human individuals. Data came from immunoSEQ multiplex PCR; TCRdb stores just in-frame clones and leaves some out. The sample includes about half a million clones, about 76% of them seen just once. The sequencing input was PBMCs. The receptors were sampled from a woman aged 40 to 55 in good health. Some clones in this sample may be carry-over from other donors' samples.

This chain links TRBV5-1 with TRBJ2-6, with 8 bases matching TRBD1. This CDR3 contains 15 residues. J lost 1 base, V lost 4 bases, and 1 base had no gene match. CDR1 SGHRS and CDR2 YFSETQ come from the germline V gene. CDR3 residues: CASSRTGSGANVLTF. The CDR3 DNA is TGCGCCAGCAGCCGGACAGGGTCTGGGGCCAACGTCCTGACTTTC.

This sequence joins TRBV27 and TRBJ2-1; D is unresolved. The V and J ends lost 7 bases and 0 bases respectively, with 10 bases between them. CDR1 and CDR2 (germline): MNHEY, SMNVEV (reference sequence). The CDR3 totals 14 residues. The CDR3 DNA sequence: TGTGCCAGCACCCAGTATAGCTCCTACAATGAGCAGTTCTTC. Its protein product is CASTQYSSYNEQFF.

This sequence joins TRBV4-1 and TRBJ1-1, with TRBD1 as a possible D gene (6 bases). The germline CDR1 and CDR2 sequences are MGHRA and YSYEKL. This CDR3 region has 15 residues. Trimming shortened V by 1 base and J by 4 bases, and 13 bases separated the two germline ends. This chain's CDR3 is CASSQGVQGITEAFF. The CDR3 DNA reads TGCGCCAGCAGCCAAGGGGTACAGGGAATCACTGAAGCTTTCTTT.

V gene TRBV14 combines with J gene TRBJ1-1; D is unclear. The CDR3 runs to 13 residues. Germline V gives CDR1 SGHDN, CDR2 FVKESK. V dropped 2 bases and J dropped 5 bases, with 9 bases sitting between them. The CDR3 DNA follows: TGTGCCAGCAGCCAACCAGGAGTTACTGAAGCTTTCTTT. Its protein product is CASSQPGVTEAFF.

The chain recombines TRBV25-1 with TRBJ1-2, with D unresolved. V lost 2 bases and J 5 bases, leaving 12 bases between the germline ends. In germline, CDR1 is MGHDK, CDR2 SYGVNS. This CDR3 spans 14 amino acids. CDR3 protein: CASSELDGLYGYTF. CDR3 bases: TGTGCCAGCAGTGAACTGGACGGCCTATATGGCTACACCTTC.

V and J are TRBV5-4 and TRBJ2-1, with D uncertain. The CDR3 runs 15 residues. In germline, CDR1 is SGHNT, CDR2 YYREEE (reference sequence). V was cut by 1 base and J by 0 bases, with 8 bases left in between. The CDR3 is CASSLYVGSYNEQFF. CDR3 in DNA: TGTGCCAGCAGCTTGTACGTGGGCTCCTACAATGAGCAGTTCTTC.

This chain connects TRBV6-1 to TRBJ1-5; tentative D call: TRBD1 (6 bases). Germline V CDR1 and CDR2: MNHNS, SASEGT. The CDR3 is made up of 14 amino acids. Trimming removed 8 bases at V and 6 bases at J, with 17 bases between. This CDR3 reads CASCPLTGFQPQHF. For the CDR3, the DNA is TGTGCCAGCTGCCCCCTGACAGGTTTTCAGCCCCAGCATTTT.

The V call is TRBV27, the J call TRBJ1-2, with D hard to call. The CDR3 contains 14 residues. The germline V and J ends were trimmed by 1 base and 0 bases, with 6 bases remaining between them. The germline CDR1 and CDR2 sequences are MNHEY and SMNVEV (reference sequence). The CDR3 DNA is TGTGCCAGCAGTTTATGGCCGGCTAACTATGGCTACACCTTC. It specifies CASSLWPANYGYTF.